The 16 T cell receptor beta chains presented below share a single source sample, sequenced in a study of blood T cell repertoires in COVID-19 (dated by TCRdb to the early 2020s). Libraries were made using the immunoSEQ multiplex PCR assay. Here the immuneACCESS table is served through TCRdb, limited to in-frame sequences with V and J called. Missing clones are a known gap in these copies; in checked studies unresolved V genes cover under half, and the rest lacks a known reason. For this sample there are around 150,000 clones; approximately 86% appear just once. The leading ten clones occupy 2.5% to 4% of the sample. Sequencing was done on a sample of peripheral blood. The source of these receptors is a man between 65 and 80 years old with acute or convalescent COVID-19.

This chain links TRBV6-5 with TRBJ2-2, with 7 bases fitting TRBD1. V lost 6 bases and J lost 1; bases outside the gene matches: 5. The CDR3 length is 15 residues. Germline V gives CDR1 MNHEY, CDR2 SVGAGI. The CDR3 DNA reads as TGTGCCAGCAGCCCCTGGACAGGGAACACCGGGGAGCTGTTTTTT. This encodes CASSPWTGNTGELFF.

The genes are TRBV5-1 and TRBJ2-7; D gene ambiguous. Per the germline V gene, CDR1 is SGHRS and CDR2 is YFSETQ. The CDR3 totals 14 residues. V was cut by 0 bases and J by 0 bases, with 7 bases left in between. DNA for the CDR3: TGCGCCAGCAGCTTGGACGCGATCTCCTACGAGCAGTACTTC. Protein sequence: CASSLDAISYEQYF. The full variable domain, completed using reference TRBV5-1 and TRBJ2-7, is KAGVTQTPRYLIKTRGQQVTLSCSPISGHRSVSWYQQTPGQGLQFLFEYFSETQRNKGNFPGRFSGRQFSNSRSEMNVSTLELGDSALYLCASSLDAISYEQYFGPGTRLTVT.

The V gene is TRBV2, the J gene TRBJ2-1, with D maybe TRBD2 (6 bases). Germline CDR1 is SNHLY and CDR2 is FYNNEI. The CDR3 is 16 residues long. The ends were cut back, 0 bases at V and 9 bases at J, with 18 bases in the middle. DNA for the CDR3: TGTGCCAGCAGTGAAGCGCGGAGGGACCCCTTTCCTGAGCAGTTCTTC. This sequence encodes CASSEARRDPFPEQFF.

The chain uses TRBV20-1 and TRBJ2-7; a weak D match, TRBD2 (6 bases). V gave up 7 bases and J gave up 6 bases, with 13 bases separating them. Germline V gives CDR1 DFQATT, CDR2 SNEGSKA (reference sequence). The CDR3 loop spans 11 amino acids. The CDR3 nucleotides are TGCAGTGTCGGGGGAGTGGCCGAGCAGTACTTC. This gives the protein CSVGGVAEQYF.

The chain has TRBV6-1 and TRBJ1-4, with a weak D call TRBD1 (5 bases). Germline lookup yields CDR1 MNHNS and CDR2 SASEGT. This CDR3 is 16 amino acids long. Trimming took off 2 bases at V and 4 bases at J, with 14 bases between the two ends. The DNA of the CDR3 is TGTGCCAGCAGTGAATTCGTGACAGCTAATAATGAAAAACTGTTTTTT. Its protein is CASSEFVTANNEKLFF.

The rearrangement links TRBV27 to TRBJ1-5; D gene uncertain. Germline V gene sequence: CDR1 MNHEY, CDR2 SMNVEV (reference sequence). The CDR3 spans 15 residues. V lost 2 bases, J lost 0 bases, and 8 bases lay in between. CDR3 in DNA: TGTGCCAGCAGTTTAGGAGGTTATAGCAATCAGCCCCAGCATTTT. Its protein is CASSLGGYSNQPQHF.

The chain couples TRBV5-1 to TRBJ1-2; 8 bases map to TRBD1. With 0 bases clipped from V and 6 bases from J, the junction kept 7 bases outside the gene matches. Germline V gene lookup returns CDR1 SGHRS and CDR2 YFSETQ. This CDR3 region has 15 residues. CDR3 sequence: CASSLERQGYDGYTF. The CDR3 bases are TGCGCCAGCAGCTTGGAGAGACAGGGGTACGATGGCTACACCTTC.

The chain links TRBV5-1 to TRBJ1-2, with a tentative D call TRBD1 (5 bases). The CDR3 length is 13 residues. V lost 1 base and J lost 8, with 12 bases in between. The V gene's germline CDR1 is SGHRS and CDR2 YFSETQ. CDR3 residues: CASSLSGSGGYTF. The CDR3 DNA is TGCGCCAGCAGCTTGTCAGGGTCAGGCGGCTACACCTTC.

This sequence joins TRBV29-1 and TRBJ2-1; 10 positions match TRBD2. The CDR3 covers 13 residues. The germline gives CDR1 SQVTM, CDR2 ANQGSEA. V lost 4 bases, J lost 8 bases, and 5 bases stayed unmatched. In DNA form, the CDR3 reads TGCAGCGTTGTGTCTAGCGGGAGCTATGAGCAGTTCTTC. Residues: CSVVSSGSYEQFF.

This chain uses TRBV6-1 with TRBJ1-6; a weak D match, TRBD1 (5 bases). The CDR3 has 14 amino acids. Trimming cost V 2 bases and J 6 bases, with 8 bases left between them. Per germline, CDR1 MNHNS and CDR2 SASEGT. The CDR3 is CASSEQGSNSPLHF. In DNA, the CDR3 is TGTGCCAGCAGTGAACAGGGAAGTAATTCACCCCTCCACTTT.

CDR3 residues: CASSVAVYNSPLHF. As DNA, the CDR3 is TGTGCCAGCAGTGTGGCAGTCTATAATTCACCCCTCCACTTT. The V and J genes are TRBV25-1 and TRBJ1-6; no firm D call. V lost 4 bases and J 3 bases, leaving 7 bases between the germline ends. The V gene's germline CDR1 is MGHDK and CDR2 SYGVNS. The CDR3 loop spans 14 amino acids. Together with reference TRBV25-1 and TRBJ1-6, the CDR3 gives the full variable domain: EADIYQTPRYLVIGTGKKITLECSQTMGHDKMYWYQQDPGMELHLIHYSYGVNSTEKGDLSSESTVSRIRTEHFPLTLESARPSHTSQYLCASSVAVYNSPLHFGNGTRLTVT.

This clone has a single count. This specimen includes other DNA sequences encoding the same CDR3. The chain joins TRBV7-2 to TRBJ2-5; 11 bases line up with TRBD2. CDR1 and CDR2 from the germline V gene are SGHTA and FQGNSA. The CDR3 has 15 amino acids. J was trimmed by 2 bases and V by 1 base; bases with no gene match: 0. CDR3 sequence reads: CASSLGLAGQETQYF. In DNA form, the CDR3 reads TGTGCCAGCAGCTTAGGACTAGCGGGACAAGAGACCCAGTACTTC.

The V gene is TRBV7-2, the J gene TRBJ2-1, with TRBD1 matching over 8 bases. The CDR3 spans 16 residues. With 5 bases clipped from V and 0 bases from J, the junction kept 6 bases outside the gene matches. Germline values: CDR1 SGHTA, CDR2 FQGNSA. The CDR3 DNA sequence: TGTGCCAGCAGCGTCGACAGGGGCCCCTCCTACAATGAGCAGTTCTTC. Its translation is CASSVDRGPSYNEQFF.

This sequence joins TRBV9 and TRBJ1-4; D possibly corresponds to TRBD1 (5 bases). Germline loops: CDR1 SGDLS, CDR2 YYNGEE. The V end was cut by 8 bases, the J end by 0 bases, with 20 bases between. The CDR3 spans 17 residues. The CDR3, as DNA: TGTGCCAGTAATCGGGGGGGAAGGATAACAACTAATGAAAAACTGTTTTTT. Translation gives CASNRGGRITTNEKLFF.

The CDR3 sequence: CASSISGESYNEQFF. The CDR3 bases are TGTGCCAGTAGTATAAGCGGGGAATCCTACAATGAGCAGTTCTTC. This chain joins TRBV19 and TRBJ2-1; TRBD2 matches 7 bases. This CDR3 region has 15 residues. The V segment lost 2 bases and the J segment 1 base; nucleotides outside the gene matches: 2. Germline CDR1 LNHDA, CDR2 SQIVND (reference sequence).

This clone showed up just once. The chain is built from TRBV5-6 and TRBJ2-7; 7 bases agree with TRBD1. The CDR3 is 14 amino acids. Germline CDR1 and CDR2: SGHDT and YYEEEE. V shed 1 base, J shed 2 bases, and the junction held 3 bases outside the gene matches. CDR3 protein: CASSLWDRAYEQYF. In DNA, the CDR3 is TGTGCCAGCAGCTTGTGGGACAGAGCCTACGAGCAGTACTTC.